This passage covers 18 T cell receptor beta chains from one sample sequenced in a study of cytomegalovirus exposure and HLA in healthy donors (dated by TCRdb to 2016 to 2017). The library was made by the immunoSEQ multiplex PCR assay. Drawn from immuneACCESS, this table holds only the in-frame rearrangements with V and J called that TCRdb kept. Clones are partly lost; checked studies trace under half to an unresolved V gene and leave the rest unexplained. The table for this sample lists 55,000 to 65,000 clones; more than 75% of them were counted only once. The ten top clones hold around 1.1% of the sample. Input material: PBMCs. The receptor source for this set is a man aged 18-30 years in good health and CMV-seronegative.

This rearrangement joins TRBV2 to TRBJ2-2, with a tentative D call TRBD2 (5 bases). The V gene lost 7 bases and the J gene lost 3 bases, with 15 bases spanning the gap. The CDR3 has 15 amino acids. Germline assignment: CDR1 SNHLY and CDR2 FYNNEI. In DNA, the CDR3 is TGTGCCAGCAAAAGGAGGCTTTTGGACACCGGGGAGCTGTTTTTT. This gives the protein CASKRRLLDTGELFF.

This chain uses TRBV13 with TRBJ2-3; D perhaps matches TRBD2 (6 bases). Germline V gives CDR1 PRHDT, CDR2 FYEKMQ (reference sequence). This CDR3 has 15 residues. V was shortened by 0 bases and J by 4 bases, with 11 bases between the two germline ends. CDR3 residues: CASSLGGRFADTQYF. As DNA, the CDR3 is TGTGCCAGCAGCTTAGGTGGGAGGTTCGCAGATACGCAGTATTTT.

This chain connects TRBV7-6 to TRBJ2-7; TRBD2 aligns across 14 bases. The ends lost 1 base at V and 4 bases at J; junction bases unmatched: 3. Germline V gene lookup returns CDR1 SGHVS and CDR2 FNYEAQ. The CDR3 has 16 amino acids. CDR3 residues: CASSLGLAGGPYEQYF. CDR3 DNA: TGTGCCAGCAGCTTAGGACTAGCGGGAGGGCCGTACGAGCAGTACTTC.

This chain joins TRBV9 and TRBJ2-5, with TRBD2 identical over 7 bases. The CDR3 sequence is 14 residues long. The germline V gene encodes CDR1 SGDLS and CDR2 YYNGEE. Trimming at V came to 2 bases and at J to 6 bases, leaving 7 bases not matched to a gene. As DNA, the CDR3 is TGTGCCAGCAGCGTTTCTAGCGGTATACAGACCCAGTACTTC. Protein: CASSVSSGIQTQYF.

This clone was observed a few times. The chain carries TRBV30 and TRBJ1-5; TRBD1 matches at 10 bases. The germline V gene has CDR1 GTSNPN and CDR2 SVGIG (reference sequence). The CDR3 is 17 residues long. V was clipped by 0 bases and J by 2 bases; unmatched bases: 7. The CDR3 loop reads CAWSVETGGAGNQPQHF. The CDR3 nucleotides read TGTGCCTGGAGTGTGGAGACAGGGGGCGCGGGCAATCAGCCCCAGCATTTT.

This chain joins TRBV7-2 and TRBJ2-5; TRBD2 agrees at 7 bases. Germline CDR1 SGHTA, CDR2 FQGNSA. The CDR3 has 15 residues. V shed 3 bases, J shed 4 bases, and the junction held 8 bases outside the gene matches. CDR3 DNA: TGTGCCAGCAGCTTGGGACGGGAGGCGGGAGAGACCCAGTACTTC. It encodes CASSLGREAGETQYF. The full variable domain, rest sourced from reference TRBV7-2 and TRBJ2-5, is GAGVSQSPSNKVTEKGKDVELRCDPISGHTALYWYRQSLGQGLEFLIYFQGNSAPDKSGLPSDRFSAERTGGSVSTLTIQRTQQEDSAVYLCASSLGREAGETQYFGPGTRLLVL.

The genes are TRBV7-3 and TRBJ2-3; 7 bases match TRBD2. The CDR3 runs to 15 residues. With V trimmed by 2 bases and J by 4 bases, 6 bases remained unmatched. Germline loops: CDR1 SGHTA, CDR2 FQGTGA. CDR3 residues: CASSLGAGVPDTQYF. The DNA of the CDR3 is TGTGCCAGCAGCTTAGGGGCGGGAGTACCAGATACGCAGTATTTT.

The V call is TRBV28, the J call TRBJ1-5; D gene uncertain. This CDR3 has 14 residues. Germline CDR1 reads MDHEN; CDR2 reads SYDVKM. Trimming removed 2 bases from V and 4 bases from J, with 9 bases in between. The chain's CDR3 is CASSLLPGNQPQHF. The CDR3 coding sequence is TGTGCCAGCAGTTTACTGCCGGGGAATCAGCCCCAGCATTTT.

This clone was recorded only once. This chain uses TRBV11-2 with TRBJ2-1; D is unresolved. From germline, CDR1 is SGHAT and CDR2 FQNNGV. There are 15 residues in the CDR3. Trimming took off 1 base at V and 3 bases at J, with 10 bases between the two ends. This CDR3 reads CASSLGQKNYNEQFF. The DNA of the CDR3 is TGTGCCAGCAGCTTAGGGCAGAAAAACTACAATGAGCAGTTCTTC.

V is TRBV11-3 and J is TRBJ2-2, with TRBD2 matching 8 bases. The trim removed 4 bases at V and 0 bases at J, leaving 10 bases unmatched. This CDR3 is built from 18 residues. Germline-derived CDR1 and CDR2 are SGHNT and YENEEA. CDR3 DNA: TGTGCCAGCAGCTCCATTATTATTAGCGGGACGAACACCGGGGAGCTGTTTTTT. The encoded protein is CASSSIIISGTNTGELFF.

V usage is TRBV4-3 and J usage is TRBJ2-7, with a possible D match to TRBD2 (6 bases). V lost 0 bases to trimming and J lost 3 bases, with 15 bases between them. Looked up from germline, CDR1 is LGHNA and CDR2 is YSLEER. This CDR3 is 16 amino acids long. The CDR3 DNA reads as TGCGCCAGCAGCCAAGAGCCGGCAAGCGGGTACTACGAGCAGTACTTC. It specifies CASSQEPASGYYEQYF.

J is TRBJ2-7 and V is TRBV28, with 8 bases fitting TRBD2. The CDR3 runs 16 residues. The V segment lost 6 bases and the J segment 3 bases; nucleotides outside the gene matches: 13. Germline V gene sequence: CDR1 MDHEN, CDR2 SYDVKM. Here the CDR3 DNA reads TGTGCCAGCAGACCCCTATCGGAAGCGGGAGTCTACGAGCAGTACTTC. Translated: CASRPLSEAGVYEQYF.

The chain uses TRBV27 and TRBJ2-3, with 14 bases lining up with TRBD2. This CDR3 has 17 residues. After removal of 2 bases from V and 4 bases from J, the junction contained 5 bases not matched to a gene. CDR1 is MNHEY and CDR2 is SMNVEV in the germline V gene (reference sequence). In nucleotides, the CDR3 is TGTGCCAGCAGTTTAATGGGACTAGCGGGAGAGGCAGATACGCAGTATTTT. Translating it yields CASSLMGLAGEADTQYF.

The gene calls are TRBV21-1 and TRBJ2-7; the D call in the table, TRBD2, was not verified against the DNA. TRBV21-1 is marked as a pseudogene. The CDR3 runs 14 residues. The CDR3: CASSKGLAQNEQYF. The DNA for the CDR3 is TGTGCCAGCAGCAAAGGTCTAGCTCAGAACGAGCAGTACTTC.

This clone appeared a single time. This chain connects TRBV6-1 to TRBJ2-7; 11 positions agree with TRBD2. The germline CDR1 and CDR2 sequences are MNHNS and SASEGT. This CDR3 comprises 15 residues. With 8 bases clipped from V and 3 bases from J, the junction kept 9 bases outside the gene matches. The CDR3 bases are TGTGCCAGCGAGACTAGCGGGACAAATAACTACGAGCAGTACTTC. Translating gives CASETSGTNNYEQYF.

The chain recombines TRBV28 with TRBJ1-1; D might be TRBD1 (5 bases). In germline, CDR1 is MDHEN, CDR2 SYDVKM. The CDR3 is 16 residues long. The ends were cut back, 6 bases at V and 3 bases at J, with 20 bases in the middle. The CDR3 nucleotides read TGTGCCAGCAGATCCCCGGTGGGGGGGGGTTACACTGAAGCTTTCTTT. This codes for CASRSPVGGGYTEAFF.

The gene calls are TRBV14 and TRBJ2-3; 7 positions match TRBD2. In germline, CDR1 is SGHDN, CDR2 FVKESK. CDR3 length: 19 residues. The trim removed 1 base at V and 1 base at J, leaving 14 bases unmatched. The CDR3 nucleotides are TGTGCCAGCAGCCAAGTGGAACCCTTCGGGAGGATGGGCACAGATACGCAGTATTTT. This translates into CASSQVEPFGRMGTDTQYF.

This clone is a singleton in its sample. This chain links TRBV2 with TRBJ2-1; TRBD1 matches at 7 bases. CDR3 length: 14 amino acids. Germline loops: CDR1 SNHLY, CDR2 FYNNEI. Unmatched junction bases numbered 8, after V lost 7 bases and J lost 5 bases. The CDR3 region is CASTLDRSHNEQFF. Written as DNA, the CDR3 is TGTGCCAGCACCCTGGACAGGAGCCACAATGAGCAGTTCTTC.